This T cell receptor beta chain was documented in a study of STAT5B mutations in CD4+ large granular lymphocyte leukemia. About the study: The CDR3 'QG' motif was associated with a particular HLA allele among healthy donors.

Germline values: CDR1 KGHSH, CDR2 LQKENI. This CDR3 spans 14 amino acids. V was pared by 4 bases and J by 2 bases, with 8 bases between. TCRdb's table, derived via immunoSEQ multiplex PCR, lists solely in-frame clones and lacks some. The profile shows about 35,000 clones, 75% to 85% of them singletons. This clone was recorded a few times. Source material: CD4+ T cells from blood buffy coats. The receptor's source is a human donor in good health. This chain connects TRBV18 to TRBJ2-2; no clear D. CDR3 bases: TGTGCCAGCTCACAGGTGACAAACACCGGGGAGCTGTTTTTT. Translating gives CASSQVTNTGELFF.